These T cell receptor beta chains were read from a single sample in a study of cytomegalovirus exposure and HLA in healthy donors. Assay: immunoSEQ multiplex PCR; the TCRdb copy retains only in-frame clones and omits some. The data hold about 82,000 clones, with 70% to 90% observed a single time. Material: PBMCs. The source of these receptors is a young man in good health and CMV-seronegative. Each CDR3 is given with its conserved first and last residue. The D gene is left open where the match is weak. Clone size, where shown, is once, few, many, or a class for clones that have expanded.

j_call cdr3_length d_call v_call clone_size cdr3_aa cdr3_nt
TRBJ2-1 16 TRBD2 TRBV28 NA CASITVGVAGANEQFF TGTGCCAGCATCACCGTGGGGGTAGCGGGAGCCAATGAGCAGTTCTTC
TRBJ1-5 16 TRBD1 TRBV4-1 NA CASSQDYGGQNQPQHF TGCGCCAGCAGCCAAGATTACGGGGGACAGAATCAGCCCCAGCATTTT
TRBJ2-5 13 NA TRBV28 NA CASRPGGWETQYF TGTGCCAGCAGACCAGGGGGGTGGGAGACCCAGTACTTC
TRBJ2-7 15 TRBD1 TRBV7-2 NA CASRDTGGLSYEQYF TGTGCCAGCAGAGATACAGGGGGCTTGTCCTACGAGCAGTACTTC
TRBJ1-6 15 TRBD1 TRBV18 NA CASSPGQDLRSPLHF TGTGCCAGCTCACCGGGACAGGACTTGCGTTCACCCCTCCACTTT
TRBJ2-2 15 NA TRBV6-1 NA CASSEGLPPTGELFF TGTGCCAGCAGTGAGGGACTCCCTCCCACCGGGGAGCTGTTTTTT
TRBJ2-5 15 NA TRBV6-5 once CASSAFGGLQETQYF TGTGCCAGCAGTGCCTTTGGCGGTTTACAAGAGACCCAGTACTTC
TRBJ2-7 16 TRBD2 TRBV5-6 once CASSPMGRGRLYEQYF TGTGCCAGCAGCCCAATGGGGAGGGGCAGGTTGTACGAGCAGTACTTC
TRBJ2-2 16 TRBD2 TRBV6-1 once CASSEEGTISTGELFF TGTGCCAGCAGTGAAGAAGGGACTATCAGCACCGGGGAGCTGTTTTTT
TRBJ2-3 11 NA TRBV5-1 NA CASSDLDTQYF TGCGCCAGCAGCGACTTAGATACGCAGTATTTT
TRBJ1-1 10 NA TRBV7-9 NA CSSQEVEAFF TGTTCCAGCCAGGAGGTTGAAGCTTTCTTT
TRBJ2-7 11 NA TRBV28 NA CASLSRYEQYF TGTGCCAGCCTTTCTCGTTACGAGCAGTACTTC
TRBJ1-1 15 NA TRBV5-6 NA CASSLEGLADTEAFF TGTGCCAGCAGCTTGGAGGGGTTGGCGGACACTGAAGCTTTCTTT
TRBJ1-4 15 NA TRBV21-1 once CASREHRDRVEKLFF TGTGCCAGCAGAGAGCACCGGGACAGGGTGGAAAAACTGTTTTTT
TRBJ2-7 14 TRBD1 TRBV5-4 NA CASSPGNQGDEQYF TGTGCCAGCAGCCCCGGGAACCAGGGGGACGAGCAGTACTTC
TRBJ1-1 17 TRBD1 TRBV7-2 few CASSPSWTGAMNTEAFF TGTGCCAGCAGCCCCAGCTGGACAGGAGCAATGAACACTGAAGCTTTCTTT
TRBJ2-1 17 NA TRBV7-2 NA CASSQSQGRTPYNEQFF TGTGCCAGCAGTCAATCCCAGGGTAGGACGCCCTACAATGAGCAGTTCTTC
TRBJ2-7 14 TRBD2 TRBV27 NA CASRDGSGLYEQYF TGTGCCAGCCGCGATGGTAGCGGGCTCTACGAGCAGTACTTC
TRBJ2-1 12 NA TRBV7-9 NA CASQTGNNEQFF TGTGCCAGCCAAACAGGGAACAATGAGCAGTTCTTC
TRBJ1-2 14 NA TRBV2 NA CASKETPQNYGYTF TGTGCCAGCAAAGAGACACCACAAAACTATGGCTACACCTTC
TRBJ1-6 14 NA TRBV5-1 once CASSEAGHNSPLHF TGCGCCAGCAGCGAGGCAGGGCATAATTCACCCCTCCACTTT
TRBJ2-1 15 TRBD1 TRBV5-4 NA CASSSLRDRYNEQFF TGTGCCAGCAGCTCCCTCCGGGACAGGTACAATGAGCAGTTCTTC
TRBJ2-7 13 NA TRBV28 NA CASRPSADYEQYF TGTGCCAGCAGGCCATCGGCGGACTACGAGCAGTACTTC
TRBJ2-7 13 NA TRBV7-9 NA CASSRQQVSEQYF TGTGCCAGCAGCCGACAACAGGTTTCCGAGCAGTACTTC
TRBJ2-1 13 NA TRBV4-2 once CASSQSMDRGQFF TGTGCCAGCAGCCAGTCCATGGACCGGGGGCAGTTCTTC
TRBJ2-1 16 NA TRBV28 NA CASSLGGMSSYNEQFF TGTGCCAGCAGTTTAGGAGGTATGAGCTCCTACAATGAGCAGTTCTTC
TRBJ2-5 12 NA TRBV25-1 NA CASSRTRETQYF TGTGCCAGCAGTCGAACCAGGGAGACCCAGTACTTC
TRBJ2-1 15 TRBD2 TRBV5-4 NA CASSLGTSGGDEQFF TGTGCCAGCAGCTTAGGCACTAGCGGTGGAGATGAGCAGTTCTTC
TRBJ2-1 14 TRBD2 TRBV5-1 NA CASSPTSGNNEQFF TGCGCCAGCTCCCCGACTAGCGGGAACAATGAGCAGTTCTTC
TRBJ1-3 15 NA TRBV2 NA CASSEQALSGNTIYF TGTGCCAGCAGTGAACAGGCTTTAAGCGGAAACACCATATATTTT
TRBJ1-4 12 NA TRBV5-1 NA CASSSGFEKLFF TGCGCCAGCAGCTCAGGGTTTGAAAAACTGTTTTTT
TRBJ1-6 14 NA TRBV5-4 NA CASSSTRDNSPLHF TGTGCCAGCAGCTCTACGAGGGATAATTCACCCCTCCACTTT
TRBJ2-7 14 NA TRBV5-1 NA CASSLGHTGYEQYF TGCGCCAGCAGCTTGGGACATACCGGCTACGAGCAGTACTTC
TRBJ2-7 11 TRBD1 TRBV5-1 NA CASRDRREQYF TGCGCCAGCAGGGACAGGCGAGAGCAGTACTTC
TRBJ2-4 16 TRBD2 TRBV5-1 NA CASSLLAGETKNIQYF TGCGCCAGCAGCTTGTTAGCGGGAGAAACCAAAAACATTCAGTACTTC
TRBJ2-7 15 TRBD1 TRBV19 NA CASSSRTGGWDEQYF TGTGCCAGTAGTTCGCGGACAGGGGGGTGGGACGAGCAGTACTTC
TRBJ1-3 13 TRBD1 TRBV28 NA CASPSRDRNTIYF TGTGCCAGCCCGAGCCGGGACAGGAACACCATATATTTT
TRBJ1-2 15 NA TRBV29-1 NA CSVEGRSFYNYGYTF TGCAGCGTTGAGGGCCGTTCATTCTATAACTATGGCTACACCTTC
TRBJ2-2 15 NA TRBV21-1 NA CASSKGGTGTGELFF TGTGCCAGCAGCAAAGGGGGAACAGGCACCGGGGAGCTGTTTTTT
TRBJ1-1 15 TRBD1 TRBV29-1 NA CSVGTGGSLNTEAFF TGCAGCGTCGGGACAGGGGGAAGTTTGAACACTGAAGCTTTCTTT
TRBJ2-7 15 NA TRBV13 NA CASSLGLAVGSEQYF TGTGCCAGCAGCTTAGGTCTAGCAGTAGGGTCCGAGCAGTACTTC
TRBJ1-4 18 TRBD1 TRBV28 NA CASSSHIEDRGANEKLFF TGTGCCAGCAGTTCACACATAGAAGACAGGGGCGCGAATGAAAAACTGTTTTTT
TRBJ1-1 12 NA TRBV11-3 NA CASSRGGTQAFF TGTGCCAGCAGCCGGGGGGGGACCCAAGCTTTCTTT
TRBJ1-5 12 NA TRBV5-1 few CASSLDEGPQHF TGCGCCAGCAGCTTGGACGAGGGACCCCAGCATTTT
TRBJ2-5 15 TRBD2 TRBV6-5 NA CASRGLAGGGETQYF TGTGCCAGCAGGGGACTAGCGGGAGGTGGTGAGACCCAGTACTTC
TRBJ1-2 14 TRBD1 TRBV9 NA CASTPGQGDYGYTF TGTGCCAGCACCCCGGGACAGGGTGACTATGGCTACACCTTC
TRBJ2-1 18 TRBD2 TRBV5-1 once CASSLARGASGRANEQFF TGCGCCAGCAGCTTGGCCAGAGGTGCTAGCGGGAGGGCCAATGAGCAGTTCTTC
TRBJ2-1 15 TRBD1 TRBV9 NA CASSGEDRGRNEQFF TGTGCCAGCAGCGGGGAGGACAGGGGTAGGAATGAGCAGTTCTTC
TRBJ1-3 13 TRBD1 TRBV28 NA CASSLGQGGTIYF TGTGCCAGCAGTTTAGGACAGGGTGGCACCATATATTTT
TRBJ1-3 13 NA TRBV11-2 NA CASRDLRQGHIYF TGTGCCAGCAGGGATCTCCGGCAGGGCCACATATATTTT
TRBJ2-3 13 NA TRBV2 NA CASSALRDYTQYF TGTGCCAGCAGTGCTTTGCGGGATTATACGCAGTATTTT
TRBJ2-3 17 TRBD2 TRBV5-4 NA CASSGLAGAPSTDTQYF TGTGCCAGCAGCGGACTAGCGGGAGCCCCATCCACAGATACGCAGTATTTT
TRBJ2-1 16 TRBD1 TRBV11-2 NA CASSAAGQGAYNEQFF TGTGCCAGCAGCGCAGCCGGTCAGGGGGCCTACAATGAGCAGTTCTTC